This TCR beta chain is drawn from a study of blood T cell repertoires in COVID-19. About the study: Samples representing acute and convalescent COVID-19 were sourced from the United States, Italy and Spain.

V lost 6 bases to trimming and J lost 2 bases, with 7 bases between them. The CDR3 has 12 residues. Germline V gene sequence: CDR1 LGHNA, CDR2 YNFKEQ. Original analysis: Quantification of nucleated cells was approximated via reference gene primer amplification. TCRdb's table, derived via immunoSEQ multiplex PCR, lists solely in-frame clones and lacks some. The V and J calls and clone size come from that table; D and trimming were worked out from the DNA. Here the sample spans some 150,000 clones, approximately 90% being singletons. This chain joins TRBV4-2 and TRBJ1-2, with D perhaps TRBD1 (5 bases). Sequenced: peripheral blood. This receptor was identified in a man aged 60 to 69 with active or convalescent COVID-19. The chain's CDR3 is CASSQGNYGYTF. CDR3 bases: TGTGCCAGCAGTCAGGGCAACTATGGCTACACCTTC.